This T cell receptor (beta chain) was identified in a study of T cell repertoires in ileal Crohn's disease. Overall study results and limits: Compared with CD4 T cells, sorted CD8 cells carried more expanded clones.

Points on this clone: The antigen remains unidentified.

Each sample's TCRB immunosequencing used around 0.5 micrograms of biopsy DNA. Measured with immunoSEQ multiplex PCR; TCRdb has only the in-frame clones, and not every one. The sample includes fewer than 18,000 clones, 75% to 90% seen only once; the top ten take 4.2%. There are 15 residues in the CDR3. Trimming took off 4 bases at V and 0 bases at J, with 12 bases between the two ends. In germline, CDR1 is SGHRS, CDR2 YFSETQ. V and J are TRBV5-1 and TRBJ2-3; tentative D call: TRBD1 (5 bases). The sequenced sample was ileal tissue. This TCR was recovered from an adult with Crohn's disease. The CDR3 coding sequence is TGCGCCAGCAGCCCGGACACCCATAGCACAGATACGCAGTATTTT. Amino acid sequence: CASSPDTHSTDTQYF.